These 23 T cell receptor beta chains came from one sample sequenced in a study of blood T cell repertoires in COVID-19. The table came from immunoSEQ multiplex PCR; TCRdb's copy has only in-frame clones and leaves some out. The sample has approximately 150,000 clones, 60% to 85% seen once. The source material was peripheral blood. These receptor sequences come from a woman in her sixties with COVID-19, enrolled during active disease.

The chain employs TRBV5-1 and TRBJ2-3; D is possibly TRBD2 (5 bases). This CDR3 is 13 amino acids long. V lost 2 bases and J lost 5, with 9 bases in between. Germline CDR1 reads SGHRS; CDR2 reads YFSETQ. DNA of the CDR3: TGCGCCAGCAGCTTCTCCGGAGGAGATACGCAGTATTTT. Translation: CASSFSGGDTQYF.

CDR3 in DNA: TGTGCCAGCAGCCCCCTCGGGCTAGCGGGGATACCACCAGATACGCAGTATTTT. It codes for CASSPLGLAGIPPDTQYF. V usage is TRBV14 and J usage is TRBJ2-3; TRBD2 matches 9 bases. CDR3 length: 18 residues. Germline loops: CDR1 SGHDN, CDR2 FVKESK. Germline trimming cut 4 bases from V and 4 bases from J; bases unmatched to any gene: 15.

V and J are TRBV10-2 and TRBJ1-5; D is perhaps TRBD1 (5 bases). CDR1 is WSHSY, CDR2 SAAADI, per germline. The CDR3 is 13 residues long. Trimming cost V 7 bases and J 7 bases, with 14 bases left between them. The CDR3 reads CASTIGHPQPQHF. In nucleotides, the CDR3 is TGCGCCAGCACCATAGGACATCCCCAGCCCCAGCATTTT.

The rearrangement uses TRBV28 and TRBJ1-5; D might be TRBD1 (5 bases). This CDR3 contains 17 residues. CDR1 is MDHEN, CDR2 SYDVKM, per germline. V was pared by 10 bases and J by 3 bases, with 25 bases between. The CDR3 region is CATSPSDRLWANQPQHF. CDR3 in DNA: TGTGCCACCTCCCCCTCTGACAGACTGTGGGCCAATCAGCCCCAGCATTTT.

The chain couples TRBV10-3 to TRBJ1-4, with D perhaps TRBD1 (5 bases). Trimming shortened V by 2 bases and J by 3 bases, and 10 bases separated the two germline ends. The CDR3 loop spans 15 amino acids. CDR1 and CDR2 (germline): ENHRY, SYGVKD. The CDR3 DNA follows: TGTGCCATCAGTGAGCCCGGGGGTGCTAATGAAAAACTGTTTTTT. It encodes CAISEPGGANEKLFF.

The chain recombines TRBV18 with TRBJ1-6; D is unresolved. Trimming took 3 bases from V and 5 from J, leaving 5 bases between them. The CDR3 totals 13 residues. Germline V gene data show CDR1 as KGHSH and CDR2 as LQKENI. The CDR3 region has the DNA TGTGCCAGCTCACCGGAGCATAATTCACCCCTCCACTTT. Translating gives CASSPEHNSPLHF.

This clone turned up a few times. The V gene is TRBV14, the J gene TRBJ1-2; 9 nucleotides agree with TRBD1. The V gene end was trimmed by 3 bases and the J gene end by 1 base; junction bases not matched to a gene: 0. Germline V lookup: CDR1 SGHDN, CDR2 FVKESK. The CDR3 runs 14 residues. This CDR3 reads CASSQGQGNYGYTF. The CDR3 DNA reads as TGTGCCAGCAGCCAGGGACAGGGTAACTATGGCTACACCTTC.

V and J are TRBV6-2 or TRBV6-3 and TRBJ2-5, with TRBD1 matching 9 bases. The length of the CDR3 is 15 residues. The J segment lost 5 bases and the V segment lost 2 bases, leaving 6 bases of the junction unmatched. Germline values: CDR1 MNHEY, CDR2 SVGEGT. CDR3 amino acids: CASSYGGTGMETQYF. The CDR3 nucleotides read TGTGCCAGCAGTTACGGGGGGACAGGGATGGAGACCCAGTACTTC.

This clone occurred a few times. The V call is TRBV7-9, the J call TRBJ1-2; tentatively, D is TRBD1 (5 bases). CDR3 length: 13 residues. V was shortened by 1 base and J by 8 bases, with 11 bases between the two germline ends. The germline V gene encodes CDR1 SEHNR and CDR2 FQNEAQ (reference sequence). CDR3 region: CASSLGGAGGYTF. Written as DNA, the CDR3 is TGTGCCAGCAGCTTAGGCGGGGCGGGAGGCTACACCTTC.

This rearrangement joins TRBV19 to TRBJ2-7; 14 positions match TRBD2. J was trimmed by 7 bases and V by 9 bases; bases with no gene match: 8. Germline values: CDR1 LNHDA, CDR2 SQIVND (reference sequence). The CDR3 is 14 residues long. As DNA, the CDR3 is TGTGCCAGCCCTAGGACTAGCGGGAGGAGGGAGCAGTACTTC. It is translated as CASPRTSGRREQYF.

This CDR3 is CASRRGGGDNNSPLHF. The CDR3 region has the DNA TGCGCCAGCAGGAGGGGCGGGGGGGACAATAATTCACCCCTCCACTTT. J is TRBJ1-6 and V is TRBV5-1; the D gene is possibly TRBD1 (6 bases). Germline V gene sequence: CDR1 SGHRS, CDR2 YFSETQ. This CDR3 has 16 amino acids. V lost 5 bases and J lost 5, with 17 bases in between.

V gene TRBV4-3 combines with J gene TRBJ2-3, with TRBD2 matching over 11 bases. Germline CDR1 and CDR2: LGHNA and YSLEER. Losses at the gene ends were 2 bases for V and 3 bases for J; bases not matched to a gene: 4. The length of the CDR3 is 16 residues. The CDR3 spells CASSQLAGGSTDTQYF. CDR3 nucleotide sequence: TGCGCCAGCAGCCAACTAGCGGGAGGCTCTACAGATACGCAGTATTTT.

This sequence joins TRBV28 and TRBJ2-5; the match to TRBD1 covers 9 bases. V dropped 5 bases and J dropped 2; count of bases not matched to a gene: 6. Germline V gives CDR1 MDHEN, CDR2 SYDVKM. The CDR3 loop spans 15 amino acids. CDR3 loop: CASSQLGQGQETQYF. In DNA form, the CDR3 reads TGTGCCAGCAGTCAGCTTGGACAGGGGCAAGAGACCCAGTACTTC.

This clone appeared a few times. V gene TRBV19 combines with J gene TRBJ1-3; the D is unclear. Germline loops: CDR1 LNHDA, CDR2 SQIVND (reference sequence). CDR3 length: 15 amino acids. V lost 7 bases and J lost 0, with 13 bases in between. CDR3 coding DNA: TGTGCCAGTACTAAGGGCAGCGGCTCTGGAAACACCATATATTTT. Residues: CASTKGSGSGNTIYF.

This chain uses TRBV5-1 with TRBJ2-2, with D unclear. This CDR3 comprises 14 residues. CDR1 is SGHRS, CDR2 YFSETQ, per germline. V lost 6 bases and J lost 4, with 13 bases in between. CDR3 nucleotides: TGCGCCAGCACATCATTGGGCCGCACCGGGGAGCTGTTTTTT. Translation gives CASTSLGRTGELFF.

This clone turned up a few times. The rearrangement uses TRBV10-3 and TRBJ2-1; tentative D call: TRBD2 (5 bases). Per the germline V gene, CDR1 is ENHRY and CDR2 is SYGVKD. V lost 6 bases to trimming and J lost 5 bases, with 17 bases between them. There are 15 residues in the CDR3. The chain's CDR3 is CAIRDSPVRDNEQFF. The CDR3 DNA follows: TGTGCCATCAGGGACTCGCCGGTTCGGGACAATGAGCAGTTCTTC.

This clone has a handful of counts. The chain combines TRBV6-5 with TRBJ1-1, with D perhaps matching TRBD1 (6 bases). The germline V gene encodes CDR1 MNHEY and CDR2 SVGAGI. This CDR3 has 14 residues. V lost 5 bases to trimming and J lost 4 bases, with 14 bases between them. The CDR3 spells CASSTIDRSTEAFF. The CDR3 DNA reads TGTGCCAGCAGTACTATAGACAGGAGCACTGAAGCTTTCTTT.

DNA for the CDR3: TGTGCCAGCAGCGACCGGACAGGGAATAATTCACCCCTCCACTTT. It codes for CASSDRTGNNSPLHF. J is TRBJ1-6 and V is TRBV6-2 or TRBV6-3; 8 bases align to TRBD1. Unmatched junction bases numbered 6, after V lost 6 bases and J lost 5 bases. From germline, CDR1 is MNHEY and CDR2 SVGEGT. The CDR3 has 15 amino acids.

The chain is built from TRBV7-3 and TRBJ2-1; a weak D match, TRBD2 (5 bases). The CDR3 is 14 residues long. CDR1 is SGHTA and CDR2 is FQGTGA in the germline V gene. The V end lost 4 bases, the J end lost 6 bases, and 13 bases lay between the germline ends. Here the CDR3 DNA reads TGTGCCAGCAGCTCACCGGACTCACGCAATGAGCAGTTCTTC. Translating it yields CASSSPDSRNEQFF.

The chain joins TRBV6-5 to TRBJ2-3; TRBD2 might be the D (6 bases). This CDR3 is 15 amino acids long. The V end was cut by 7 bases, the J end by 2 bases, with 16 bases between. Per the germline V gene, CDR1 is MNHEY and CDR2 is SVGAGI. In nucleotides, the CDR3 is TGTGCCAGCAATACCGGGACTCCTTACACAGATACGCAGTATTTT. This sequence encodes CASNTGTPYTDTQYF.

The J gene is TRBJ2-3, the V gene TRBV5-1; 9 bases are shared with TRBD1. This CDR3 comprises 14 residues. Germline V gene lookup returns CDR1 SGHRS and CDR2 YFSETQ. V trimming: 5 bases; J trimming: 5 bases; junction bases outside the gene matches: 6. For the CDR3, the DNA is TGCGCCAGCAGGAACAGGGGGCTCGAAGATACGCAGTATTTT. Its translation is CASRNRGLEDTQYF.

CDR3 sequence: CASSYSFAGGPSDEQFF. CDR3 nucleotides: TGTGCCAGCAGTTACTCGTTCGCGGGAGGGCCTTCGGATGAGCAGTTCTTC. V and J are TRBV6-2 or TRBV6-3 and TRBJ2-1; 9 bases are shared with TRBD2. Trimming at V came to 0 bases and at J to 8 bases, leaving 11 bases not matched to a gene. There are 17 residues in the CDR3. Per germline, CDR1 MNHEY and CDR2 SVGEGT.

The chain carries TRBV3-1 (or the pseudogene TRBV3-2) and TRBJ1-3; a possible D gene is TRBD1 (5 bases). Germline V gene sequence: CDR1 LGHDT, CDR2 YNNKEL (reference sequence). V shed 4 bases and J shed 3 bases, with 10 bases lying between them. The CDR3 has 14 amino acids. Here the CDR3 DNA reads TGTGCCAGCAGCCTGACAGCGGGTGGAAACACCATATATTTT. Translation gives CASSLTAGGNTIYF.